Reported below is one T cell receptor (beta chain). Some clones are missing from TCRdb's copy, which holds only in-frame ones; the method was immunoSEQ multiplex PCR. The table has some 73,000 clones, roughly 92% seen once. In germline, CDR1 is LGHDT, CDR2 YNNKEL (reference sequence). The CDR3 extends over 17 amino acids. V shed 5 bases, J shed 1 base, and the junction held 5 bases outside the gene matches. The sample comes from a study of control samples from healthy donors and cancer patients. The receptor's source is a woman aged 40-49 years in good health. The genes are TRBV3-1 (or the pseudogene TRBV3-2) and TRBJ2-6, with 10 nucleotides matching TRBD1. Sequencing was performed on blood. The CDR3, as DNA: TGTGCCAGCAGCGCCCGGGACAGGGGTTCTGGGGCCAACGTCCTGACTTTC. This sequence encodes CASSARDRGSGANVLTF.